Shown below are 5 T cell receptor beta chains from a single sample sequenced in a study of T cells in Graves' hyperthyroidism and ophthalmopathy (dated by TCRdb to the late 2010s). The method behind the library was multiplex PCR. TCRdb shows the sequencer as Illumina HiSeq 2000. The TCR beta CDR3 regions were amplified from the RNA transcripts. The TCR CDR3 was subjected to a first round of RT-PCR using the HTBI primer set and the Qiagen OneStep RT-PCR kit. TCRdb redid the processing of the public reads, applying fastp at Q25 and MiXCR, and retained in-frame beta chains. Under each unique CDR3 protein, matching rows form one entry showing the most common genes and DNA. This sample comprises approximately 600,000 distinct CDR3 sequences, roughly 14% of them detected only once. Roughly 4.3% of the sample is in the top ten clones. Input material: blood. All receptors derive from a woman between 35 and 50 years old with Graves' ophthalmopathy.

This clonotype was counted only a few times. This rearrangement joins TRBV3-1 to TRBJ1-2; D not certain. The germline V gene encodes CDR1 LGHDT and CDR2 YNNKEL (reference sequence). Between the trimmed V and J ends, which lost 3 bases and 0 bases, there was a span of 8 bases. CDR3 length: 14 residues. The CDR3 sequence: CASSHLRANYGYTF. The DNA for the CDR3 is TGTGCCAGCAGCCACCTTAGAGCTAACTATGGCTACACCTTC.

This clonotype was observed many times. The rearrangement joins TRBV12-3 or TRBV12-4 to TRBJ1-2, with D possibly matching TRBD1 (6 bases). This CDR3 region has 14 residues. V shed 6 bases and J shed 1 base, with 12 bases lying between them. The CDR3 coding sequence is TGTGCCAGCAGCCCCGGGACACTTAACTATGGCTACACCTTC. Its protein is CASSPGTLNYGYTF.

J is TRBJ2-7 and V is TRBV7-2; D gene unclear. Germline-derived CDR1 and CDR2 are SGHTA and FQGNSA. V was clipped by 4 bases and J by 5 bases, with 9 bases between them. This CDR3 spans 12 amino acids. CDR3 sequence: CASSYGVNEQYF. CDR3 nucleotides: TGTGCCAGCAGCTATGGCGTTAACGAGCAGTACTTC.

This clonotype was observed at least ten times. The chain has TRBV20-1 and TRBJ1-5; D may be TRBD1 (5 bases). V was trimmed by 4 bases and J by 4 bases, leaving 8 bases between them. Germline CDR1 DFQATT, CDR2 SNEGSKA (reference sequence). This CDR3 comprises 12 residues. CDR3 bases: TGCAGTGCTAAGACAGCAAATCAGCCCCAGCATTTT. This encodes CSAKTANQPQHF.

This clonotype was observed a handful of times. This chain links TRBV6-2 or TRBV6-3 with TRBJ1-2, with D hard to call. V was trimmed by 1 base and J by 4 bases, leaving 4 bases between them. This CDR3 spans 12 amino acids. Germline loops: CDR1 MNHEY, CDR2 SVGEGT. This CDR3 is CASSYLTYGYTF. CDR3 DNA sequence: TGTGCCAGCAGTTACTTAACCTATGGCTACACCTTC.